What follows are 2 T cell receptor beta chains derived from one specimen sequenced in a study of T cells in Graves' hyperthyroidism and ophthalmopathy. Amplification of TCR beta CDR3 regions used RNA as the template. The TCR CDR3 was amplified in a first-round RT-PCR using the HTBI primer set. TCRdb used MiXCR to reprocess the multiplex PCR reads, holding one entry per CDR3 protein. The table has about 570,000 distinct CDR3 sequences, about 43% seen once; the top ten hold around a fifth. Sequenced: peripheral blood or thyroid tissue (not recorded which). All receptors come from an adult woman with Graves' disease, either hyperthyroidism or ophthalmopathy (not recorded which).

At least ten counts were recorded for this clonotype. This sequence joins TRBV5-1 and TRBJ1-1; possible D gene TRBD1, 5 bases. V gave up 4 bases and J gave up 1 base, with 20 bases separating them. The CDR3 runs to 17 residues. Germline V CDR1 and CDR2: SGHRS, YFSETQ. In DNA form, the CDR3 reads TGCGCCAGCAGCCCCTCGAGTAGGGGCAGGGCGAACACTGAAGCTTTCTTT. Translating it yields CASSPSSRGRANTEAFF.

This clonotype appeared many times. The rearrangement uses TRBV20-1 and TRBJ1-1, with 7 bases identical to TRBD1. V lost 5 bases, J lost 6 bases, and 9 bases stayed unmatched. Per germline, CDR1 DFQATT and CDR2 SNEGSKA (reference sequence). The length of the CDR3 is 13 residues. The DNA of the CDR3 is TGCAGTGCTGCGGGACAGCTGTTGGCTGAAGCTTTCTTT. It translates to CSAAGQLLAEAFF.